This TCR beta chain derives from a study of blood T cell repertoires in COVID-19. This clone was recorded once. Germline CDR1 is SGHTA and CDR2 is FQGNSA. The CDR3 spans 14 residues. Trimming shortened V by 0 bases and J by 3 bases, and 8 bases separated the two germline ends. Methods used by the authors: Scientists estimated how many nucleated cells there were by amplifying reference gene primers. Here immunoSEQ multiplex PCR was the method, and the copy in TCRdb shows in-frame clones only, minus some. V and J calls and clone size are as listed in that table; D and trimming were resolved from the DNA. The table includes more than 200,000 clones, approximately 80% detected once.

Sequences were obtained from peripheral blood. The chain couples TRBV7-2 to TRBJ1-2, with D possibly TRBD1 on 6 matching bases. The source of this sequence is a woman of 80 years or more with acute or convalescent COVID-19. Here the CDR3 reads CASSLARTDYGYTF. CDR3 DNA: TGTGCCAGCAGCTTAGCCCGGACAGACTATGGCTACACCTTC.